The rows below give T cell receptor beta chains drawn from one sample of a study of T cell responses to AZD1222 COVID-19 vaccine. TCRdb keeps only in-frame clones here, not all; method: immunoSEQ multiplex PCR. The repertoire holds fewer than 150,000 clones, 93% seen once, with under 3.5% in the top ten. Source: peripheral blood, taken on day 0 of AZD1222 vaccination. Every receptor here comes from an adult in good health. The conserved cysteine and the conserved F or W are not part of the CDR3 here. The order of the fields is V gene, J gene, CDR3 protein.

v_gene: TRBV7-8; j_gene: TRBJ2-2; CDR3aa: ASSSPWPAEQLF
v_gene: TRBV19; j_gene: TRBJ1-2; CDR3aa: ASSQSAIPYGYT
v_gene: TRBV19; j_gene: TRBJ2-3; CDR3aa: ASSPTDTDTQY
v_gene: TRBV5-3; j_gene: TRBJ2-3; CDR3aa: ARSTPEYASGRPGDTQY
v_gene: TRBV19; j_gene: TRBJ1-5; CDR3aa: ASSSKTAAVAPQH
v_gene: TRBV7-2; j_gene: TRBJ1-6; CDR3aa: ASSPQGGRNSPLH
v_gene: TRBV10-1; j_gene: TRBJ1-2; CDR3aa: ASSESRGRGTYGYT
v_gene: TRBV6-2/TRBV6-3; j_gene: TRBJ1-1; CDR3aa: ASSYGGKTEAF
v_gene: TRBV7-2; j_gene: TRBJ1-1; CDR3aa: ASSLASISGTGGRAF
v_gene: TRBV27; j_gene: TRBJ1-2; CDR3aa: ASSPLRGQGYT
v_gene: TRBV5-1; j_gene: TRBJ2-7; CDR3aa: ASSLGDRDLGQQY
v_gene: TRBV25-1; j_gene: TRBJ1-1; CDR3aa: ASSEGQGMNTEAF
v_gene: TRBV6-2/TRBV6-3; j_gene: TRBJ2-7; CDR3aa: ASSNTRAEQY
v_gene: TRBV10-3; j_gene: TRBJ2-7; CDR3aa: AISETRSRSYEQY
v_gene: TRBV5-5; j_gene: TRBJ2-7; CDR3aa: ASSLGGRYEQY
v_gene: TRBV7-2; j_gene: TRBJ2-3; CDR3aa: ASRSRSYTDTQY
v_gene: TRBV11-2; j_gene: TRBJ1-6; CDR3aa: ASSPVSPTYNSPLH
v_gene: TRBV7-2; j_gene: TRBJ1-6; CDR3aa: ASSSFGGRDSPLH
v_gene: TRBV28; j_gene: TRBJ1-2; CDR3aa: ASFRSDRPTAGYT
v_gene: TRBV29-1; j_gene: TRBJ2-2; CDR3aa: SADRGRNTGELF
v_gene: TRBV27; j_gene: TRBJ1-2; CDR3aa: ASSGVDNYGYT
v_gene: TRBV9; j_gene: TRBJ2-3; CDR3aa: ASSPSGSNPRTDTQY
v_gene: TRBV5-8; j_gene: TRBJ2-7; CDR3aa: ASQRRASAGGFHEQY
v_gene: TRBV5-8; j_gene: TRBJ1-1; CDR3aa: ARMRQELNTEAF
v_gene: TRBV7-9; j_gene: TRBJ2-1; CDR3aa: ASSIRTSGRLNEQF
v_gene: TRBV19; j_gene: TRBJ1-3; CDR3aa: ASSTTGQSGNTIY
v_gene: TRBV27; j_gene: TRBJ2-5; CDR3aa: ASSFNRASGRETQY
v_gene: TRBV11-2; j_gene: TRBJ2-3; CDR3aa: ASSLEGWGRSSTDTQY
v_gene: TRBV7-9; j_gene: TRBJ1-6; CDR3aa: ASSSTFNDRPLH
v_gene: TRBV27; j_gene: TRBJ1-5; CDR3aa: ASSLGGGQPQH
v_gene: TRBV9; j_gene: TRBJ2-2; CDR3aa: ASSVAWGLAGGNTGELF
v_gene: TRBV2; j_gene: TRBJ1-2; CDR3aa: ASSDRRRYGYT
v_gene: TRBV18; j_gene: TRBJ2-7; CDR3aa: ASSPPPGGYYEQY
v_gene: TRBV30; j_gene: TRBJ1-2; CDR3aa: AWSDGGRWGYT
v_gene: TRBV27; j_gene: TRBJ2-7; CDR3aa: ASSPSSGINYEQY
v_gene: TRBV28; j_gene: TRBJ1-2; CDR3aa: ASTLGGSTYGYT
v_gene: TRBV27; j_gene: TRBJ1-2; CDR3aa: ASSYSGYT
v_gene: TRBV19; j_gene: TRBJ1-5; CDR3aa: ATSQLRDRVRSNQPQH
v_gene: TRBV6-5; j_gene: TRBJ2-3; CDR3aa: ASSRGADTQY
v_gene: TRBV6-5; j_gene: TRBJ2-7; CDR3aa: ASSWTSGSPHEQY
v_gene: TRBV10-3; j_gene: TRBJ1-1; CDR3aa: ATAGRENTEAF
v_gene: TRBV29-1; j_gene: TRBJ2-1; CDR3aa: SVREAGGLNEQF
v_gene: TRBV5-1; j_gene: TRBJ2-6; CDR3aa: ASSLLENPGANVLT
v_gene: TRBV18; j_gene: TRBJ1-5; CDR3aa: ASSPQRRNHNQPQH
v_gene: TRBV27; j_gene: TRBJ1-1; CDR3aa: ASSSSRQGNTEAF